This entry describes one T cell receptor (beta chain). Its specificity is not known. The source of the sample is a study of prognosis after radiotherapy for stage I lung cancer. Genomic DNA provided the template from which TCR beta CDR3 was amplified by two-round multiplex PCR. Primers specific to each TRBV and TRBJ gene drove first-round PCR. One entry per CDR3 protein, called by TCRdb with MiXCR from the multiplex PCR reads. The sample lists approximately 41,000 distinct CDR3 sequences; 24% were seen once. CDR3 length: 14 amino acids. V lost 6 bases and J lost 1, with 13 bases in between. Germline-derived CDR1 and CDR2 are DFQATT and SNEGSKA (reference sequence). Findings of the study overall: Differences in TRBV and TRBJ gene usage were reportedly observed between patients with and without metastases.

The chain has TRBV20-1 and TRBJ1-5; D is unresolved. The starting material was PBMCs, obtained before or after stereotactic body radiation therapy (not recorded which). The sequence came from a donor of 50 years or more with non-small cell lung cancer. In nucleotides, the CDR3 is TGCAGTGCCAGCTCACTAGGCAGCAATCAGCCCCAGCATTTT. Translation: CSASSLGSNQPQHF.